The 11 T cell receptor beta chains presented below share a single source sample, sequenced in a study of control samples from healthy donors and cancer patients. The table came from immunoSEQ multiplex PCR; TCRdb's copy has only in-frame clones and leaves some out. The sample lists roughly 45,000 clones, just over 90% occurring once. Sequenced sample: PBMCs. These receptors were collected from a man in his thirties or forties with colorectal cancer.

J is TRBJ1-6 and V is TRBV9; D remains unclear. The length of the CDR3 is 13 residues. Trimming left V 0 bases short and J 8 bases short, with 6 bases between. CDR1 and CDR2 from the germline V gene are SGDLS and YYNGEE. The CDR3 DNA reads as TGTGCCAGCAGCGTAGATGAGGATTCACCCCTCCACTTT. Translating gives CASSVDEDSPLHF.

This chain links TRBV6-2 or TRBV6-3 with TRBJ1-5; 7 bases agree with TRBD1. Trimming at V came to 5 bases and at J to 3 bases, leaving 10 bases not matched to a gene. From germline, CDR1 is MNHEY and CDR2 SVGEGT. This CDR3 spans 16 amino acids. The CDR3 spells CASSGSPDRLNQPQHF. The CDR3 bases are TGTGCCAGCAGTGGTAGTCCGGACAGGCTCAATCAGCCCCAGCATTTT.

The chain recombines TRBV9 with TRBJ2-3; D is possibly TRBD2 (8 bases). Germline CDR1 is SGDLS and CDR2 is YYNGEE. The CDR3 loop spans 16 amino acids. With 10 bases removed from V and 1 base from J, the gap between germline ends came to 22 bases. DNA of the CDR3: TGTGCCCGCCGCGTAGGGGGCGGGGGGCGCACAGATACGCAGTATTTT. Protein product: CARRVGGGGRTDTQYF. Complete variable domain (other parts from reference TRBV9 and TRBJ2-3): DSGVTQTPKHLITATGQRVTLRCSPRSGDLSVYWYQQSLDQGLQFLIQYYNGEERAKGNILERFSAQQFPDLHSELNLSSLELGDSALYFCARRVGGGGRTDTQYFGPGTRLTVL.

Written as DNA, the CDR3 is TGTGCCAGCCGGCGGGTCGGCTCCTACAATGAGCAGTTCTTC. Residues: CASRRVGSYNEQFF. The V and J genes are TRBV6-5 and TRBJ2-1, with TRBD2 as a possible D gene (5 bases). V lost 8 bases, J lost 0 bases, and 11 bases lay in between. The germline V gene has CDR1 MNHEY and CDR2 SVGAGI. The CDR3 is 14 amino acids.

The chain combines TRBV6-6 with TRBJ1-1; D gene uncertain. The CDR3 length is 12 residues. From germline, CDR1 is MNHNY and CDR2 SVGAGI (reference sequence). The germline V and J ends were trimmed by 7 bases and 4 bases, with 10 bases remaining between them. CDR3 in DNA: TGTGCCAGCATTTTTAGGGCCACTGAAGCTTTCTTT. Protein sequence: CASIFRATEAFF.

In this sample, this clone turned up once. The chain couples TRBV13 to TRBJ2-1; 10 bases align to TRBD2. The CDR3 length is 21 residues. CDR1 is PRHDT, CDR2 FYEKMQ, per germline (reference sequence). With V trimmed by 2 bases and J by 3 bases, 19 bases remained unmatched. The CDR3 loop reads CASSLHGISGGAARNYNEQFF. CDR3 sequence (DNA): TGTGCCAGCAGCTTACACGGGATAAGCGGGGGGGCCGCCAGGAACTACAATGAGCAGTTCTTC. Together with reference TRBV13 and TRBJ2-1, the CDR3 gives the full variable domain: AAGVIQSPRHLIKEKRETATLKCYPIPRHDTVYWYQQGPGQDPQFLISFYEKMQSDKGSIPDRFSAQQFSDYHSELNMSSLELGDSALYFCASSLHGISGGAARNYNEQFFGPGTRLTVL.

The J gene is TRBJ2-1, the V gene TRBV10-2, with D perhaps TRBD2 (5 bases). The V end lost 3 bases, the J end lost 3 bases, and 12 bases lay between the germline ends. Germline V gene data show CDR1 as WSHSY and CDR2 as SAAADI. CDR3 size: 15 residues. In DNA form, the CDR3 reads TGCGCCAGCAGTGAAAACGGGGTCAGCTACAATGAGCAGTTCTTC. Its translation: CASSENGVSYNEQFF.

This sequence joins TRBV9 and TRBJ2-1; D possibly corresponds to TRBD2 (6 bases). The V gene lost 3 bases and the J gene lost 0 bases, with 7 bases spanning the gap. Germline CDR1 SGDLS, CDR2 YYNGEE. This CDR3 spans 14 amino acids. CDR3: CASSDGSSYNEQFF. The DNA of the CDR3 is TGTGCCAGCAGCGACGGGAGCTCCTACAATGAGCAGTTCTTC.

The sample holds a few counts of this clone. The J gene is TRBJ1-2, the V gene TRBV28; D is uncertain. This CDR3 is 12 amino acids long. Germline CDR1 MDHEN, CDR2 SYDVKM. V was pared by 5 bases and J by 13 bases, with 17 bases between. This chain's CDR3 is CASSTPRGGSTF. Written as DNA, the CDR3 is TGTGCCAGCAGTACCCCCCGGGGTGGATCCACCTTC.

This chain uses TRBV12-3 or TRBV12-4 with TRBJ1-1; D not certain. The CDR3 sequence is 13 residues long. The V and J ends lost 3 bases and 3 bases respectively, with 8 bases between them. The CDR3 sequence: CASSLRVDTEAFF. For the CDR3, the DNA is TGTGCCAGCAGTTTGAGGGTAGACACTGAAGCTTTCTTT.

The CDR3 loop is CASSLIPGTPTGGYTF. The DNA for the CDR3 is TGCGCCAGCAGCTTAATCCCGGGGACTCCCACGGGTGGCTACACCTTC. The chain employs TRBV5-1 and TRBJ1-2; D is perhaps TRBD1 (5 bases). The CDR3 consists of 16 residues. Germline CDR1 is SGHRS and CDR2 is YFSETQ. V was pared by 2 bases and J by 7 bases, with 21 bases between.